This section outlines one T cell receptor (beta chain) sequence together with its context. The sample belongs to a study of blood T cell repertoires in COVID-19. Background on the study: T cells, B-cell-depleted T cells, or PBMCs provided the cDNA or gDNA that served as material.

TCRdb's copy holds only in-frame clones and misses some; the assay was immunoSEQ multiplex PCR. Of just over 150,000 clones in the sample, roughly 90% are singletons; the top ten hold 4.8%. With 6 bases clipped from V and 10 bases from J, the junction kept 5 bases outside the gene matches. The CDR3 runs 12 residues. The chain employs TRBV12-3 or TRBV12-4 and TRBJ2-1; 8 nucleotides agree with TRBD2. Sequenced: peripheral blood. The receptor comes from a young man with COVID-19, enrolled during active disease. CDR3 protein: CASSPTGGEQFF. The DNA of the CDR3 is TGTGCCAGCAGCCCCACGGGGGGGGAGCAGTTCTTC.